One and the same sample provided the 27 T cell receptor beta chains below, sequenced in a study of blood T cell repertoires in COVID-19 (dated by TCRdb to the early 2020s). The library was built by means of the immunoSEQ multiplex PCR assay. Entries here come from immuneACCESS through TCRdb and include only in-frame sequences with V and J called. Some clones fail to appear in such tables; in the studies checked, an unresolved V gene covers under half of the shortfall, and the cause of the remainder is unknown. Recorded for this sample are roughly 34,000 clones; roughly 85% of them occurred a single time. The top ten clonotypes cover 7.5% to 10% of the sample. Sequenced: peripheral blood. These receptors all come from a man older than 75 with active COVID-19.

CDR3 protein: CASSPRQGRNEKLFF. In DNA form, the CDR3 reads TGTGCCAGCAGCCCTCGACAGGGCCGGAATGAAAAACTGTTTTTT. V and J are TRBV28 and TRBJ1-4, with 7 bases fitting TRBD1. Per germline, CDR1 MDHEN and CDR2 SYDVKM. This CDR3 contains 15 residues. V lost 6 bases, J lost 5 bases, and 9 bases stayed unmatched.

V gene TRBV7-3 combines with J gene TRBJ1-3; D not resolved. There are 14 residues in the CDR3. Trimming removed 5 bases at V and 0 bases at J, with 8 bases between. Germline V gene sequence: CDR1 SGHTA, CDR2 FQGTGA. This CDR3 reads CASSLGPSGNTIYF. The DNA of the CDR3 is TGTGCCAGCAGCCTTGGGCCCTCTGGAAACACCATATATTTT.

The J gene is TRBJ2-1, the V gene TRBV3-1 (or the pseudogene TRBV3-2); 7 positions match TRBD1. CDR1 is LGHDT and CDR2 is YNNKEL in the germline V gene (reference sequence). The CDR3 sequence is 15 residues long. J was trimmed by 4 bases and V by 1 base; bases with no gene match: 4. CDR3 sequence reads: CASSQGTGIYNEQFF. The DNA of the CDR3 is TGTGCCAGCAGCCAAGGGACAGGAATTTACAATGAGCAGTTCTTC.

Only a few counts were recorded for this clone. The rearrangement joins TRBV7-2 to TRBJ2-3; no reliable D call. V was cut by 3 bases and J by 8 bases, with 12 bases left in between. CDR1 and CDR2 (germline): SGHTA, FQGNSA. The CDR3 sequence is 13 residues long. The CDR3 here is CASSFGTTPTQYF. Written as DNA, the CDR3 is TGTGCCAGCAGCTTCGGTACGACTCCTACGCAGTATTTT. The full variable domain, completed using reference TRBV7-2 and TRBJ2-3, is GAGVSQSPSNKVTEKGKDVELRCDPISGHTALYWYRQSLGQGLEFLIYFQGNSAPDKSGLPSDRFSAERTGGSVSTLTIQRTQQEDSAVYLCASSFGTTPTQYFGPGTRLTVL.

This clone was observed a handful of times. This chain uses TRBV14 with TRBJ1-3; D is possibly TRBD1 (5 bases). Per germline, CDR1 SGHDN and CDR2 FVKESK. With 1 base removed from V and 1 base from J, the gap between germline ends came to 14 bases. The CDR3 loop spans 17 amino acids. Written as DNA, the CDR3 is TGTGCCAGCAGCCAAGGACAGATTATCATGTCTGGAAACACCATATATTTT. This codes for CASSQGQIIMSGNTIYF.

CDR3 amino acids: CAIRRGTSGRETQYF. The CDR3 DNA is TGTGCCATCAGGAGAGGGACTAGCGGGCGGGAGACCCAGTACTTC. This chain connects TRBV10-3 to TRBJ2-5, with 12 bases fitting TRBD2. The germline CDR1 and CDR2 sequences are ENHRY and SYGVKD. This CDR3 has 15 residues. The V gene end was trimmed by 6 bases and the J gene end by 5 bases; junction bases not matched to a gene: 7.

This rearrangement joins TRBV7-3 to TRBJ2-2; 8 bases agree with TRBD2. The CDR3 runs 15 residues. Germline lookup yields CDR1 SGHTA and CDR2 FQGTGA. Losses at the gene ends were 8 bases for V and 2 bases for J; bases not matched to a gene: 7. The DNA of the CDR3 is TGTGCCAGCGGACCGGGGGGGATTAACACCGGGGAGCTGTTTTTT. This translates into CASGPGGINTGELFF.

The chain has TRBV28 and TRBJ1-6; 7 bases are shared with TRBD1. The V gene end was trimmed by 4 bases and the J gene end by 8 bases; junction bases not matched to a gene: 17. This CDR3 is built from 18 residues. Germline V CDR1 and CDR2: MDHEN, SYDVKM. For the CDR3, the DNA is TGTGCCAGCAGTTCCTCCCGGTTCACAGGGGATCGTTATTCACCCCTCCACTTT. It is translated as CASSSSRFTGDRYSPLHF.

The chain uses TRBV19 and TRBJ2-6, with D unresolved. Germline V gives CDR1 LNHDA, CDR2 SQIVND (reference sequence). The ends were cut back, 7 bases at V and 1 base at J, with 20 bases in the middle. The CDR3 length is 18 residues. This chain's CDR3 is CASIYRSGDWSGANVLTF. CDR3 in DNA: TGTGCCAGTATCTATAGATCCGGAGACTGGTCTGGGGCCAACGTCCTGACTTTC. Full variable domain (remainder filled in from reference TRBV19 and TRBJ2-6): DGGITQSPKYLFRKEGQNVTLSCEQNLNHDAMYWYRQDPGQGLRLIYYSQIVNDFQKGDIAEGYSVSREKKESFPLTVTSAQKNPTAFYLCASIYRSGDWSGANVLTFGAGSRLTVL.

The chain employs TRBV7-2 and TRBJ2-1; 7 bases agree with TRBD2. Trimming at V came to 0 bases and at J to 3 bases, leaving 5 bases not matched to a gene. This CDR3 contains 16 residues. The germline CDR1 and CDR2 sequences are SGHTA and FQGNSA. The CDR3 DNA is TGTGCCAGCAGCTTAGCGACCGGACTAGACTACAATGAGCAGTTCTTC. The encoded protein is CASSLATGLDYNEQFF. Combining the CDR3 with reference TRBV7-2 and TRBJ2-1 gives the whole variable domain GAGVSQSPSNKVTEKGKDVELRCDPISGHTALYWYRQSLGQGLEFLIYFQGNSAPDKSGLPSDRFSAERTGGSVSTLTIQRTQQEDSAVYLCASSLATGLDYNEQFFGPGTRLTVL.

The V and J genes are TRBV28 and TRBJ2-7; possibly TRBD1 for D (5 bases). Trimming pared 6 bases from V and 5 bases from J, leaving 11 bases between. CDR3 length: 12 residues. Germline V gene lookup returns CDR1 MDHEN and CDR2 SYDVKM. DNA of the CDR3: TGTGCCAGCAGGGGGCGAATTAACGAGCAGTACTTC. Its protein product is CASRGRINEQYF.

The rearrangement links TRBV13 to TRBJ2-5; the match to TRBD2 covers 9 bases. The CDR3 has 15 residues. J lost 5 bases, V lost 6 bases, and 10 bases had no gene match. The germline V gene encodes CDR1 PRHDT and CDR2 FYEKMQ (reference sequence). CDR3 sequence: CASSRGGAMRETQYF. CDR3 bases: TGTGCCAGCAGTCGCGGGGGGGCAATGAGGGAGACCCAGTACTTC.

The chain has TRBV14 and TRBJ2-5; 9 bases align to TRBD2. Germline V gives CDR1 SGHDN, CDR2 FVKESK. The CDR3 spans 16 residues. V gave up 1 base and J gave up 1 base; unmatched junction bases: 4. The CDR3 DNA is TGTGCCAGCAGCCAAGGGACGACTAGCGGCCAAGAGACCCAGTACTTC. It codes for CASSQGTTSGQETQYF.

This clone was counted once. The chain combines TRBV5-8 with TRBJ2-1; 12 nucleotides line up with TRBD2. Germline V gives CDR1 SGHTS, CDR2 YDEGEE. The CDR3 consists of 16 residues. V gave up 5 bases and J gave up 7 bases; unmatched junction bases: 10. CDR3 amino acids: CASRPPSSGGGNEQFF. For the CDR3, the DNA is TGTGCCAGCAGACCCCCGTCTAGCGGGGGGGGGAATGAGCAGTTCTTC.

In nucleotides, the CDR3 is TGTGCCAGCTCAACTTCGGGGGGGGCGAGCGTCAATGAGCAGTTCTTC. It translates to CASSTSGGASVNEQFF. The chain has TRBV18 and TRBJ2-1; 8 bases agree with TRBD2. Germline V gene data show CDR1 as KGHSH and CDR2 as LQKENI. This CDR3 has 16 amino acids. Losses at the gene ends were 5 bases for V and 6 bases for J; bases not matched to a gene: 12.

V and J are TRBV10-1 and TRBJ2-1, with a possible D match to TRBD2 (5 bases). The germline V gene encodes CDR1 WNHNN and CDR2 SYGVQD (reference sequence). The CDR3 sequence is 12 residues long. V lost 7 bases and J lost 4, with 8 bases in between. The CDR3 DNA reads as TGCGCCAGCAAAGGACTGTACAATGAGCAGTTCTTC. This sequence encodes CASKGLYNEQFF.

In this sample, this clone turned up once. This rearrangement joins TRBV18 to TRBJ2-1; TRBD2 agrees at 9 bases. Germline-derived CDR1 and CDR2 are KGHSH and LQKENI. Trimming took 0 bases from V and 7 from J; bases not matched to a gene: 7. This CDR3 has 16 residues. CDR3 nucleotides: TGTGCCAGCTCACCACCGGGAATAGCGGGGGAGAATGAGCAGTTCTTC. Amino acid sequence: CASSPPGIAGENEQFF. Full variable domain (missing parts from reference TRBV18 and TRBJ2-1): NAGVMQNPRHLVRRRGQEARLRCSPMKGHSHVYWYRQLPEEGLKFMVYLQKENIIDESGMPKERFSAEFPKEGPSILRIQQVVRGDSAAYFCASSPPGIAGENEQFFGPGTRLTVL.

This clone has just one count. The CDR3, as DNA: TGTGCCAGCAGCTCCCGGCAGGGGATCACCGGGGAGCTGTTTTTT. Translated, it gives CASSSRQGITGELFF. This chain joins TRBV5-5 and TRBJ2-2; D might be TRBD1 (6 bases). Looked up from germline, CDR1 is SGHKS and CDR2 is YYEKEE (reference sequence). The CDR3 contains 15 residues. V lost 3 bases and J lost 4, with 13 bases in between.

The genes are TRBV16 and TRBJ1-5, with TRBD1 matching over 10 bases. The CDR3 is made up of 16 amino acids. J gave up 7 bases and V 4 bases, and 10 bases lay outside the gene matches. Germline V gene sequence: CDR1 KGHSY, CDR2 FQNENV. The CDR3 region is CASSLRTGGEEQPQHF. CDR3 DNA sequence: TGTGCCAGCAGCCTTCGGACAGGGGGGGAAGAGCAGCCCCAGCATTTT. Based on the CDR3 plus reference TRBV16 and TRBJ1-5, the full variable domain is GEEVAQTPKHLVRGEGQKAKLYCAPIKGHSYVFWYQQVLKNEFKFLISFQNENVFDETGMPKERFSAKCLPNSPCSLEIQATKLEDSAVYFCASSLRTGGEEQPQHFGDGTRLSIL.

The chain joins TRBV4-2 to TRBJ1-3, with a tentative D call TRBD1 (5 bases). In germline, CDR1 is LGHNA, CDR2 YNFKEQ. With 0 bases removed from V and 5 bases from J, the gap between germline ends came to 11 bases. The CDR3 consists of 15 residues. The CDR3 DNA reads as TGTGCCAGCAGCCAAGATCGCTGGGGCCGAAACACCATATATTTT. It codes for CASSQDRWGRNTIYF.

V usage is TRBV7-7 and J usage is TRBJ2-3, with TRBD2 matching over 7 bases. The CDR3 spans 15 residues. V shed 5 bases, J shed 0 bases, and the junction held 5 bases outside the gene matches. Germline-derived CDR1 and CDR2 are SSHAT and FNYEAQ (reference sequence). CDR3 region: CASSPGAGSTDTQYF. The DNA of the CDR3 is TGTGCCAGCAGCCCAGGAGCGGGGAGCACAGATACGCAGTATTTT.

In nucleotides, the CDR3 is TGTGCCAGCAGTCCTACAGGGGATAGCAATCAGCCCCAGCATTTT. This translates into CASSPTGDSNQPQHF. The chain uses TRBV7-2 and TRBJ1-5, with TRBD1 identical over 7 bases. The CDR3 is 15 amino acids. Germline assignment: CDR1 SGHTA and CDR2 FQGNSA. With V trimmed by 6 bases and J by 0 bases, 5 bases remained unmatched.

V usage is TRBV18 and J usage is TRBJ1-2; tentatively, D is TRBD1 (5 bases). The V gene's germline CDR1 is KGHSH and CDR2 LQKENI. The V and J ends lost 6 bases and 6 bases respectively, with 20 bases between them. The CDR3 is 15 residues long. CDR3 nucleotides: TGTGCCAGCTCGTTATCCACGGCCCAGGGAAATGGCTACACCTTC. Amino acid sequence: CASSLSTAQGNGYTF.

The chain recombines TRBV2 with TRBJ2-7; D remains ambiguous. The V gene's germline CDR1 is SNHLY and CDR2 FYNNEI. The CDR3 length is 15 residues. V dropped 3 bases and J dropped 1 base, with 13 bases sitting between them. CDR3 residues: CASSDGGGLSYEQYF. The DNA of the CDR3 is TGTGCCAGCAGTGACGGCGGTGGATTATCCTACGAGCAGTACTTC.

This rearrangement joins TRBV4-2 to TRBJ1-2; D unresolved. Germline loops: CDR1 LGHNA, CDR2 YNFKEQ. The CDR3 is made up of 15 amino acids. Trimming stripped 0 bases from V and 2 bases from J, with 10 bases between. As DNA, the CDR3 is TGTGCCAGCAGCCAAGAAGAGGGCAGCAACTATGGCTACACCTTC. As protein: CASSQEEGSNYGYTF.

In DNA, the CDR3 is TGTGCCAGCAGTAAAGGGGGCGCGTATATCAATCGGCAGTACTTC. Residues: CASSKGGAYINRQYF. The genes are TRBV28 and TRBJ2-7; the match to TRBD1 covers 7 bases. Germline V gives CDR1 MDHEN, CDR2 SYDVKM. The CDR3 consists of 15 residues. The V and J ends lost 5 bases and 9 bases, in that order; junction bases with no gene match: 16.

In nucleotides, the CDR3 is TGTGCCACCAGTGATGCAGGGTCAGATACGCAGTATTTT. It specifies CATSDAGSDTQYF. J is TRBJ2-3 and V is TRBV24-1, with a possible D match to TRBD1 (5 bases). This CDR3 has 13 amino acids. The V end was cut by 3 bases, the J end by 4 bases, with 7 bases between. In germline, CDR1 is KGHDR, CDR2 SFDVKD.